The 5 T cell receptor beta chains below all came from one sample that was sequenced in a study of CD8 T cells in ankylosing spondylitis. TCRdb re-called the 5' RACE reads through MiXCR, storing one row per CDR3 protein. The data hold some 250,000 distinct CDR3 sequences, with 20% to 30% observed a single time. The specimen sequenced was blood, either unsorted or a sorted T cell fraction (not recorded which). The source is a male donor with ankylosing spondylitis or in good health (not recorded which).

This clonotype was detected ten times or more. The gene calls are TRBV20-1 and TRBJ2-7; 10 nucleotides agree with TRBD2. The CDR3 sequence is 14 residues long. Trimming took 3 bases from V and 5 from J; bases not matched to a gene: 7. Germline CDR1 DFQATT, CDR2 SNEGSKA (reference sequence). CDR3 sequence: CSARAGTSEDEQYF. DNA for the CDR3: TGCAGTGCTAGGGCCGGGACTAGCGAGGACGAGCAGTACTTC.

The sample holds many counts of this clonotype. J is TRBJ1-3 and V is TRBV29-1; D is uncertain. V lost 4 bases, J lost 0 bases, and 13 bases lay in between. The CDR3 extends over 15 amino acids. CDR1 is SQVTM, CDR2 ANQGSEA, per germline. The CDR3 here is CSVASGRSSGNTIYF. For the CDR3, the DNA is TGCAGCGTTGCGTCCGGACGGAGCTCTGGAAACACCATATATTTT. Together with reference TRBV29-1 and TRBJ1-3, the CDR3 gives the full variable domain: SAVISQKPSRDICQRGTSLTIQCQVDSQVTMMFWYRQQPGQSLTLIATANQGSEATYESGFVIDKFPISRPNLTFSTLTVSNMSPEDSSIYLCSVASGRSSGNTIYFGEGSWLTVV.

The genes are TRBV5-6 and TRBJ2-6; 9 bases agree with TRBD1. CDR1 is SGHDT, CDR2 YYEEEE, per germline. V was pared by 8 bases and J by 13 bases, with 13 bases of the junction left unmatched. The CDR3 is made up of 14 amino acids. CDR3 nucleotides: TGTGCCAGGGGCCCCCGGGACAGGGTGTTGGTCCTGACTTTC. This gives the protein CARGPRDRVLVLTF.

This clonotype was observed a few times. The chain couples TRBV20-1 to TRBJ2-7; 8 bases agree with TRBD1. CDR1 DFQATT and CDR2 SNEGSKA come from the germline V gene (reference sequence). The CDR3 covers 13 residues. V lost 3 bases and J lost 0; bases outside the gene matches: 1. CDR3 sequence (DNA): TGCAGTGCTAGGGACAGGGTCTCCTACGAGCAGTACTTC. Its protein product is CSARDRVSYEQYF.

The table lists this clonotype with a few counts. The chain combines TRBV6-5 with TRBJ2-7; 12 bases line up with TRBD1. CDR3 length equals 16 residues. Trimming at V came to 0 bases and at J to 6 bases, leaving 6 bases not matched to a gene. Germline V CDR1 and CDR2: MNHEY, SVGAGI. The CDR3 DNA reads TGTGCCAGCAGTTACTCGTCGGGGACAGGGGGCGCCGAGCAGTACTTC. Amino acid sequence: CASSYSSGTGGAEQYF.